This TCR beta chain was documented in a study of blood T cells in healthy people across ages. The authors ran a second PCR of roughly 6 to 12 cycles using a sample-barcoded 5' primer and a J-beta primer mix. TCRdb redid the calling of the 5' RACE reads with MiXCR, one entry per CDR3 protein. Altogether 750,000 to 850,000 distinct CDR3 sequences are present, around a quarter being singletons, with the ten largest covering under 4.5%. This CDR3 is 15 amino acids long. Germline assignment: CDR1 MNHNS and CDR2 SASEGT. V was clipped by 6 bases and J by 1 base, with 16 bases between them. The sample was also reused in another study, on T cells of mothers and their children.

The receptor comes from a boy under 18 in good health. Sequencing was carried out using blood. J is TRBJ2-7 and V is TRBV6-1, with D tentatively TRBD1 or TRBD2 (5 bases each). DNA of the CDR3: TGTGCCAGCAGATCCGGGGCCGGACCTTCCTACGAGCAGTACTTC. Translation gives CASRSGAGPSYEQYF.